Below, 17 T cell receptor beta chains from the same sample are listed, as sequenced in a study of T cell repertoires in cytomegalovirus infection. TCRdb passed the reads through MiXCR, listing each CDR3 protein once. Altogether roughly 170,000 distinct CDR3 sequences are present, about a fifth being singletons, with the ten largest covering roughly 25%. No antigen has been identified for these receptors. The source material was CD8+ T cells from cultured PBMCs, sampled from culture after CMV antigen stimulation. These receptors originate from a human donor in good health (CMV status not recorded). Some clones in this sample may be carry-over from other donors' samples.

The chain recombines TRBV19 with TRBJ2-7, with TRBD1 matching 9 bases. Germline CDR1 is LNHDA and CDR2 is SQIVND (reference sequence). Losses at the gene ends were 5 bases for V and 1 base for J; bases not matched to a gene: 9. The CDR3 totals 16 residues. This CDR3 reads CASSSTGTGLSYEQYF. The DNA for the CDR3 is TGTGCCAGTAGTTCCACCGGGACAGGGCTGTCCTACGAGCAGTACTTC.

The chain is built from TRBV11-2 and TRBJ1-2; D uncertain. The CDR3 is 13 residues long. V was shortened by 4 bases and J by 6 bases, with 12 bases between the two germline ends. CDR1 and CDR2 (germline): SGHAT, FQNNGV. CDR3 bases: TGTGCCAGCAGCTCCATCACCACAGATGGCTACACCTTC. Protein sequence: CASSSITTDGYTF.

The chain combines TRBV6-5 with TRBJ2-4; a possible D gene is TRBD1 (6 bases). The length of the CDR3 is 17 residues. The V gene lost 0 bases and the J gene lost 1 base, with 13 bases spanning the gap. The germline CDR1 and CDR2 sequences are MNHEY and SVGAGI. CDR3 protein: CASSYSRTDRAKNIQYF. CDR3 DNA: TGTGCCAGCAGTTACTCGCGGACAGACAGGGCCAAAAACATTCAGTACTTC.

The CDR3 here is CASSLLNNLNTEAFF. For the CDR3, the DNA is TGTGCCAGCAGTTTATTGAACAACCTGAACACTGAAGCTTTCTTT. This chain connects TRBV28 to TRBJ1-1; no firm D call. Trimming cost V 1 base and J 0 bases, with 9 bases left between them. The CDR3 runs 15 residues. Per germline, CDR1 MDHEN and CDR2 SYDVKM.

The chain uses TRBV23-1 and TRBJ2-7, with a tentative D call TRBD2 (6 bases). TRBV23-1 is an ORF; its function is uncertain. This CDR3 region has 15 residues. Trimming took off 2 bases at V and 5 bases at J, with 16 bases between the two ends. The CDR3 nucleotides read TGCGCCAGCAGTCAAGGGTCGGAGGGGATCCACGAGCAGTACTTC. Its protein is CASSQGSEGIHEQYF.

In its sample, this clonotype was seen a few times. The V and J genes are TRBV6-6 and TRBJ2-7, with TRBD1 matching 7 bases. The germline CDR1 and CDR2 sequences are MNHNY and SVGAGI (reference sequence). Losses at the gene ends were 4 bases for V and 0 bases for J; bases not matched to a gene: 6. CDR3 size: 15 residues. CDR3 sequence reads: CASSLGQTDSYEQYF. The CDR3 DNA reads TGTGCCAGCAGTTTGGGACAGACCGACTCCTACGAGCAGTACTTC.

The J gene is TRBJ2-2, the V gene TRBV12-3 or TRBV12-4; D gene unclear. Trimming shortened V by 0 bases and J by 4 bases, and 3 bases separated the two germline ends. There are 13 residues in the CDR3. Here the CDR3 DNA reads TGTGCCAGCAGTTTAGCGGGCACCGGGGAGCTGTTTTTT. As protein: CASSLAGTGELFF.

The gene calls are TRBV5-5 and TRBJ2-5; possible D gene TRBD1, 5 bases. V was trimmed by 4 bases and J by 0 bases, leaving 13 bases between them. CDR1 and CDR2 from the germline V gene are SGHKS and YYEKEE (reference sequence). This CDR3 contains 15 residues. CDR3 loop: CASSRLQAYQETQYF. The CDR3 DNA reads TGTGCCAGCAGCCGCCTACAGGCTTACCAAGAGACCCAGTACTTC.

In its sample, this clonotype ranks as medium-sized. The chain is built from TRBV5-5 and TRBJ2-1; the match to TRBD2 covers 13 bases. CDR1 is SGHKS and CDR2 is YYEKEE in the germline V gene (reference sequence). The CDR3 covers 16 residues. The V segment lost 4 bases and the J segment 8 bases; nucleotides outside the gene matches: 9. CDR3 sequence: CASSRKLAGGVDEQFF. DNA of the CDR3: TGTGCCAGCAGCCGAAAACTAGCGGGGGGGGTCGATGAGCAGTTCTTC. The whole variable domain, filled in from reference TRBV5-5 and TRBJ2-1, reads DAGVTQSPTHLIKTRGQQVTLRCSPISGHKSVSWYQQVLGQGPQFIFQYYEKEERGRGNFPDRFSARQFPNYSSELNVNALLLGDSALYLCASSRKLAGGVDEQFFGPGTRLTVL.

This clonotype occurred a few times. The genes are TRBV7-2 and TRBJ2-7, with D possibly TRBD1 on 5 matching bases. Trimming took off 2 bases at V and 0 bases at J, with 14 bases between the two ends. CDR1 and CDR2 (germline): SGHTA, FQGNSA. This CDR3 contains 16 residues. CDR3 DNA sequence: TGTGCCAGCAGCTTATTTCTTCCAGGGAACTCCTACGAGCAGTACTTC. It is translated as CASSLFLPGNSYEQYF.

The J gene is TRBJ2-7, the V gene TRBV20-1, with D possibly matching TRBD2 (6 bases). Between the trimmed V and J ends, which lost 3 bases and 3 bases, there was a span of 15 bases. This CDR3 is built from 14 residues. CDR1 DFQATT and CDR2 SNEGSKA come from the germline V gene (reference sequence). For the CDR3, the DNA is TGCAGTGCTAGGGAGGAGGGAGGCCGCTACGAGCAGTACTTC. It codes for CSAREEGGRYEQYF.

This sequence joins TRBV28 and TRBJ2-1; 9 bases are a match to TRBD1. Germline CDR1 reads MDHEN; CDR2 reads SYDVKM. J lost 5 bases, V lost 0 bases, and 14 bases had no gene match. There are 19 residues in the CDR3. The CDR3 sequence: CASSLWDRGVTTKHNEQFF. CDR3 bases: TGTGCCAGCAGTTTATGGGACAGGGGAGTAACGACTAAACACAATGAGCAGTTCTTC. The full variable domain, completed using reference TRBV28 and TRBJ2-1, is DVKVTQSSRYLVKRTGEKVFLECVQDMDHENMFWYRQDPGLGLRLIYFSYDVKMKEKGDIPEGYSVSREKKERFSLILESASTNQTSMYLCASSLWDRGVTTKHNEQFFGPGTRLTVL.

This clonotype occurred a few times. V gene TRBV29-1 combines with J gene TRBJ2-1; D remains ambiguous. The germline V and J ends were trimmed by 4 bases and 2 bases, with 12 bases remaining between them. The CDR3 runs to 14 residues. Germline assignment: CDR1 SQVTM and CDR2 ANQGSEA. CDR3 sequence (DNA): TGCAGCGTTGGCGGTAGCTCCACCTACAATGAGCAGTTCTTC. The encoded protein is CSVGGSSTYNEQFF.

The chain carries TRBV7-2 and TRBJ1-2, with a possible D match to TRBD1 (5 bases). The CDR3 consists of 14 residues. Trimming took 5 bases from V and 3 from J, leaving 13 bases between them. Germline values: CDR1 SGHTA, CDR2 FQGNSA. CDR3 sequence: CASSPMGDDYGYTF. The CDR3, as DNA: TGTGCCAGCAGCCCCATGGGGGACGACTATGGCTACACCTTC.

In this sample, this clonotype turned up a few times. This chain joins TRBV6-5 and TRBJ2-7; D is tentatively TRBD1 or TRBD2 (5 bases each). V was clipped by 2 bases and J by 3 bases, with 17 bases between them. This CDR3 comprises 16 residues. The V gene's germline CDR1 is MNHEY and CDR2 SVGAGI. The CDR3 nucleotides read TGTGCCAGCAGTTACGACGGGACCGGGCTCGGCTACGAGCAGTACTTC. It specifies CASSYDGTGLGYEQYF.

A single count supports this clonotype. The rearrangement joins TRBV4-1 to TRBJ1-2; 9 bases agree with TRBD1. This CDR3 has 14 residues. The germline CDR1 and CDR2 sequences are MGHRA and YSYEKL. V lost 5 bases to trimming and J lost 7 bases; unmatched junction nucleotides: 8. The CDR3 coding sequence is TGCGCCAGCAGCGGAGGGGGACAGGGATTTGGCTACACCTTC. Protein sequence: CASSGGGQGFGYTF.

The V gene is TRBV10-3, the J gene TRBJ2-1; D unresolved. CDR3 length: 15 residues. Looked up from germline, CDR1 is ENHRY and CDR2 is SYGVKD. V lost 0 bases and J lost 8, with 14 bases in between. CDR3 sequence (DNA): TGTGCCATCAGTGAGTCGGTCGCCTCTAGGCATGAGCAGTTCTTC. It encodes CAISESVASRHEQFF.